The 16 T cell receptor beta chains presented below share a single source sample, sequenced in a study of monozygotic twins with cystic fibrosis. Profiling relied on immunoSEQ multiplex PCR, and the TCRdb table lists in-frame clones only, not all of them. Among 8,000 to 10,000 clones listed, about 90% were seen once. The sample taken for sequencing was blood. Every receptor here comes from a boy between 2 and 10 years old with cystic fibrosis.

J is TRBJ2-3 and V is TRBV5-1; TRBD1 matches 9 bases. Germline V CDR1 and CDR2: SGHRS, YFSETQ. The CDR3 runs 16 residues. The J segment lost 6 bases and the V segment lost 1 base, leaving 9 bases of the junction unmatched. CDR3 sequence: CASSLSTGGAGDTQYF. The DNA of the CDR3 is TGCGCCAGCAGCTTGAGTACAGGGGGCGCGGGCGATACGCAGTATTTT.

This clone was counted a few times. This chain links TRBV14 with TRBJ2-1, with D perhaps TRBD1 or TRBD2 (6 bases each). The germline V and J ends were trimmed by 4 bases and 7 bases, with 17 bases remaining between them. Germline V gives CDR1 SGHDN, CDR2 FVKESK. The CDR3 contains 15 residues. The DNA for the CDR3 is TGTGCCAGCAGCCCCTGGGGGGCCCTTTATAATGAGCAGTTCTTC. It specifies CASSPWGALYNEQFF.

The rearrangement uses TRBV6-4 and TRBJ2-4; perhaps D is TRBD1 or TRBD2 (5 bases each). Germline assignment: CDR1 MRHNA and CDR2 SNTAGT. The CDR3 extends over 15 amino acids. V was trimmed by 10 bases and J by 6 bases, leaving 22 bases between them. For the CDR3, the DNA is TGTGCCAAGAGACCCCGAGGGGCAGCAGTAAACATTCAGTACTTC. As protein: CAKRPRGAAVNIQYF.

This chain joins TRBV30 and TRBJ1-1, with D possibly TRBD1 on 6 matching bases. The CDR3 totals 13 residues. Germline V gene lookup returns CDR1 GTSNPN and CDR2 SVGIG (reference sequence). Trimming removed 3 bases at V and 5 bases at J, with 13 bases between. In DNA form, the CDR3 reads TGTGCCTGGAGCAGGGGACCGAGGACTGAAGCTTTCTTT. As protein: CAWSRGPRTEAFF.

V is TRBV7-9 and J is TRBJ1-2; a weak D match, TRBD1 (5 bases). Germline V CDR1 and CDR2: SEHNR, FQNEAQ (reference sequence). Trimming shortened V by 2 bases and J by 8 bases, and 24 bases separated the two germline ends. CDR3 length: 17 amino acids. The CDR3 sequence is CASSLSGTAVGEGGYTF. The CDR3 bases are TGTGCCAGCAGCTTATCCGGGACGGCGGTCGGCGAGGGGGGCTACACCTTC.

The rearrangement joins TRBV14 to TRBJ2-3; 7 bases agree with TRBD1. Germline CDR1 reads SGHDN; CDR2 reads FVKESK. J was trimmed by 6 bases and V by 2 bases; bases with no gene match: 5. The CDR3 runs 14 residues. The DNA of the CDR3 is TGTGCCAGCAGCCAAAGAACAGGGGTCGATACGCAGTATTTT. Translation: CASSQRTGVDTQYF. The whole variable domain, remainder taken from reference TRBV14 and TRBJ2-3, is EAGVTQFPSHSVIEKGQTVTLRCDPISGHDNLYWYRRVMGKEIKFLLHFVKESKQDESGMPNNRFLAERTGGTYSTLKVQPAELEDSGVYFCASSQRTGVDTQYFGPGTRLTVL.

The chain uses TRBV5-4 and TRBJ2-1; the D gene is possibly TRBD2 (6 bases). The CDR3 loop spans 15 amino acids. In germline, CDR1 is SGHNT, CDR2 YYREEE (reference sequence). V lost 4 bases to trimming and J lost 7 bases, with 18 bases between them. The CDR3, as DNA: TGTGCCAGCAGCCTGGGGACTGGCAGGGTGAATGAGCAGTTCTTC. This translates into CASSLGTGRVNEQFF.

In its sample, this clone was seen a few times. The gene calls are TRBV5-1 and TRBJ1-2; 7 bases are shared with TRBD1. Germline CDR1 and CDR2: SGHRS and YFSETQ. V lost 3 bases, J lost 5 bases, and 7 bases stayed unmatched. The CDR3 runs 14 residues. In DNA form, the CDR3 reads TGCGCCAGCAGCTGGACACAGGGGATTTATGGCTACACCTTC. It codes for CASSWTQGIYGYTF.

V gene TRBV19 combines with J gene TRBJ1-5; D is ambiguous. CDR3 size: 12 residues. V was trimmed by 7 bases and J by 9 bases, leaving 13 bases between them. CDR1 LNHDA and CDR2 SQIVND come from the germline V gene (reference sequence). CDR3 residues: CASNNVPLPQHF. In nucleotides, the CDR3 is TGTGCCAGTAATAACGTCCCGCTGCCCCAGCATTTT. Using reference TRBV19 and TRBJ1-5 for the parts outside the CDR3, the full variable domain is DGGITQSPKYLFRKEGQNVTLSCEQNLNHDAMYWYRQDPGQGLRLIYYSQIVNDFQKGDIAEGYSVSREKKESFPLTVTSAQKNPTAFYLCASNNVPLPQHFGDGTRLSIL.

The chain combines TRBV27 with TRBJ2-7, with 8 bases lining up with TRBD2. Germline V lookup: CDR1 MNHEY, CDR2 SMNVEV (reference sequence). Trimming at V came to 4 bases and at J to 0 bases, leaving 14 bases not matched to a gene. The CDR3 is 18 amino acids. In DNA, the CDR3 is TGTGCCAGCAGTTCCCCGGGAGGGGGTCTGGGAAGCTCCTACGAGCAGTACTTC. Protein sequence: CASSSPGGGLGSSYEQYF.

This chain joins TRBV10-1 and TRBJ1-6; 8 nucleotides align to TRBD1. Germline CDR1 and CDR2: WNHNN and SYGVQD (reference sequence). The J segment lost 0 bases and the V segment lost 2 bases, leaving 6 bases of the junction unmatched. This CDR3 has 18 residues. The CDR3 nucleotides are TGCGCCAGCAGTGAGGGGACAGGCCCGAGCTCCTATAATTCACCCCTCCACTTT. This sequence encodes CASSEGTGPSSYNSPLHF.

V is TRBV4-2 and J is TRBJ1-1; tentative D call: TRBD1 (6 bases). Between the trimmed V and J ends, which lost 0 bases and 0 bases, there was a span of 14 bases. This CDR3 is 17 amino acids long. Germline V lookup: CDR1 LGHNA, CDR2 YNFKEQ. Here the CDR3 DNA reads TGTGCCAGCAGCCAAGATCTGGCAGGGGAGGTGAACACTGAAGCTTTCTTT. Its protein product is CASSQDLAGEVNTEAFF.

The chain recombines TRBV12-5 with TRBJ2-1; TRBD2 agrees at 7 bases. CDR3 length equals 16 residues. The junction had 11 bases not matched to a gene; V was cut back by 6 bases and J by 3 bases. Per the germline V gene, CDR1 is LGHNT and CDR2 is FRNRAP. The CDR3 DNA follows: TGTGCTAGTGGGACGGGACTACTAAACCTCTACAATGAGCAGTTCTTC. Protein sequence: CASGTGLLNLYNEQFF.

The chain couples TRBV14 to TRBJ2-5; maybe TRBD2 (5 bases). In germline, CDR1 is SGHDN, CDR2 FVKESK. V dropped 0 bases and J dropped 1 base, with 15 bases sitting between them. There are 17 residues in the CDR3. CDR3 sequence: CASSQEVGGVPQETQYF. As DNA, the CDR3 is TGTGCCAGCAGCCAAGAGGTCGGAGGAGTTCCCCAAGAGACCCAGTACTTC. The full variable domain, completed using reference TRBV14 and TRBJ2-5, is EAGVTQFPSHSVIEKGQTVTLRCDPISGHDNLYWYRRVMGKEIKFLLHFVKESKQDESGMPNNRFLAERTGGTYSTLKVQPAELEDSGVYFCASSQEVGGVPQETQYFGPGTRLLVL.

The V and J genes are TRBV25-1 and TRBJ2-1, with 7 bases aligning to TRBD2. This CDR3 region has 15 residues. J lost 6 bases, V lost 4 bases, and 9 bases had no gene match. Germline V gene sequence: CDR1 MGHDK, CDR2 SYGVNS. CDR3 nucleotide sequence: TGTGCCAGCAGTGGGTTGTCGGGCGGGGGCAATGAGCAGTTCTTC. This sequence encodes CASSGLSGGGNEQFF.

This clone came up once. V usage is TRBV13 and J usage is TRBJ1-2; 7 nucleotides line up with TRBD1. V lost 4 bases and J lost 6; bases outside the gene matches: 11. The CDR3 has 15 amino acids. Per germline, CDR1 PRHDT and CDR2 FYEKMQ (reference sequence). The CDR3 region is CASSSNDRDLHGYTF. The CDR3 DNA sequence: TGTGCCAGCAGCTCCAACGACAGGGATCTCCATGGCTACACCTTC.